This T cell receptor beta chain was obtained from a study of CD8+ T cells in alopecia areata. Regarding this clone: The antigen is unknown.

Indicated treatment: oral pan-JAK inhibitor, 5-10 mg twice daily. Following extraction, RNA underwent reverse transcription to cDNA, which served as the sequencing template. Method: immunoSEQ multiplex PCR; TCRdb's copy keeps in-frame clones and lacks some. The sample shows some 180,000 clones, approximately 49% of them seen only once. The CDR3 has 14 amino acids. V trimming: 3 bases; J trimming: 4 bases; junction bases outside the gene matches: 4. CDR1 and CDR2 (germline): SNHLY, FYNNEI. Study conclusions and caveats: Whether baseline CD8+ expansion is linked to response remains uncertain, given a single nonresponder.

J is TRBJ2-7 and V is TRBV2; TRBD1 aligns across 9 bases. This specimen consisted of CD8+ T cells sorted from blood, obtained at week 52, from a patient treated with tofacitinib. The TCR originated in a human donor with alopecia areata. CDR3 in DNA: TGTGCCAGCAGTGAGGGACAGGGTTTTTACGAGCAGTACTTC. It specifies CASSEGQGFYEQYF.